Listed here are 10 T cell receptor beta chains from one sample, sequenced in a study of shared clonotypes between healthy human individuals. Some clones are missing from TCRdb's copy, which holds only in-frame ones; the method was immunoSEQ multiplex PCR. The table has millions of clones, approximately 94% seen once. Terminally differentiated effector memory CD45RA+ cells were excluded from the naive CD8 cells, which were CD45RO-negative and positively selected for CCR7. The sequenced sample was naive CD8+ T cells from PBMCs. These receptors were collected from a man aged 18 to 29 in good health. Some clones in this sample may be carry-over from other donors' samples.

V is TRBV19 and J is TRBJ2-1; 7 nucleotides line up with TRBD2. This CDR3 comprises 15 residues. Trimming removed 0 bases from V and 3 bases from J; junction bases left unmatched: 2. Per the germline V gene, CDR1 is LNHDA and CDR2 is SQIVND (reference sequence). The CDR3 coding sequence is TGTGCCAGTAGTATAGATTCTAGCGGCTACAATGAGCAGTTCTTC. It is translated as CASSIDSSGYNEQFF.

The chain joins TRBV2 to TRBJ2-5; D perhaps matches TRBD2 (7 bases). Gene TRBJ2-7 matches the end of the DNA better, so the J call may be wrong. Germline CDR1 and CDR2: SNHLY and FYNNEI. The length of the CDR3 is 14 residues. The CDR3 DNA reads as TGTGCCAGCAGCGCGGGGGCCATAGTGTACGAGCAGTACTTC. This encodes CASSAGAIVYEQYF.

V and J are TRBV9 and TRBJ2-2, with D maybe TRBD2 (5 bases). CDR1 and CDR2 from the germline V gene are SGDLS and YYNGEE. The germline V and J ends were trimmed by 0 bases and 2 bases, with 11 bases remaining between them. The CDR3 has 16 amino acids. Here the CDR3 DNA reads TGTGCCAGCAGCGTAGTCTCTAGCCGTAACACCGGGGAGCTGTTTTTT. Translation gives CASSVVSSRNTGELFF.

This sequence joins TRBV21-1 and TRBJ2-2; the DNA was not used to check the table's D call, TRBD1. TRBV21-1 is a known pseudogene. The CDR3 covers 15 residues. Here the CDR3 DNA reads TGTGCCAGCAGCCCCGATCAGAAGATCACCGGGGAGCTGTTTTTT. Translating it yields CASSPDQKITGELFF.

With regard to this clone: Different DNA sequences within this sample yield the same CDR3. The chain has TRBV9 and TRBJ2-7; D could derive from TRBD1 or TRBD2 (6 bases each). This CDR3 has 13 residues. Germline CDR1 reads SGDLS; CDR2 reads YYNGEE. V lost 3 bases to trimming and J lost 2 bases, with 9 bases between them. The CDR3 is CASSGGGPYEQYF. The CDR3 bases are TGTGCCAGCAGCGGAGGGGGGCCCTACGAGCAGTACTTC.

CDR3 protein: CASRESGQNYTDTQYF. The DNA of the CDR3 is TGTGCCAGCAGAGAGTCGGGACAGAATTACACAGATACGCAGTATTTT. The rearrangement uses TRBV27 and TRBJ2-3; TRBD1 aligns across 7 bases. The V gene end was trimmed by 6 bases and the J gene end by 2 bases; junction bases not matched to a gene: 11. The CDR3 extends over 16 amino acids. The germline V gene has CDR1 MNHEY and CDR2 SMNVEV (reference sequence).

The DNA of the CDR3 is TGTGCCAGCAGCGTAGTGCCAGCGGGCCGTCAAGAGACCCAGTACTTC. Residues: CASSVVPAGRQETQYF. J is TRBJ2-5 and V is TRBV9; D possibly corresponds to TRBD2 (6 bases). CDR1 SGDLS and CDR2 YYNGEE come from the germline V gene. The CDR3 contains 16 residues. Trimming removed 0 bases from V and 2 bases from J, with 14 bases in between.

Here the CDR3 DNA reads TGCGCCAGCAGTGACGGAGTCGTTCATAACTATGGCTACACCTTC. This sequence encodes CASSDGVVHNYGYTF. The rearrangement joins TRBV10-2 to TRBJ1-2; the D is unclear. The CDR3 sequence is 15 residues long. V lost 3 bases, J lost 1 base, and 12 bases lay in between. Germline CDR1 reads WSHSY; CDR2 reads SAAADI.

For this clone: This clone may be a read error of a much larger clone one base away. Other nucleotide sequences in the sample specify the same CDR3. This sequence joins TRBV5-6 and TRBJ2-7, with D uncertain. The CDR3 length is 11 residues. The V and J ends lost 2 bases and 3 bases respectively, with 3 bases between them. Germline CDR1 SGHDT, CDR2 YYEEEE. CDR3 amino acids: CASSLGYEQYF. The CDR3 DNA reads TGTGCCAGCAGCTTAGGCTACGAGCAGTACTTC.

The genes are TRBV9 and TRBJ2-7, with D perhaps TRBD1 (5 bases). Trimming took off 4 bases at V and 4 bases at J, with 18 bases between the two ends. Looked up from germline, CDR1 is SGDLS and CDR2 is YYNGEE. CDR3 size: 15 residues. The CDR3 reads CASSPRADFLYEQYF. CDR3 coding DNA: TGTGCCAGCAGCCCCAGGGCCGATTTCCTATACGAGCAGTACTTC. Combining the CDR3 with reference TRBV9 and TRBJ2-7 gives the whole variable domain DSGVTQTPKHLITATGQRVTLRCSPRSGDLSVYWYQQSLDQGLQFLIQYYNGEERAKGNILERFSAQQFPDLHSELNLSSLELGDSALYFCASSPRADFLYEQYFGPGTRLTVT.